This is a list of T cell receptor beta chains from one sample in a study of blood T cell repertoires in COVID-19. Generated by immunoSEQ multiplex PCR, the TCRdb table keeps only in-frame clones and is missing some. This table holds approximately 480,000 clones, roughly 87% found once. The specimen sequenced was PBMCs or T cells enriched from blood (not recorded which). Receptor source: a woman younger than 30 who had recovered from COVID-19. CDR3s include the opening cysteine and the closing phenylalanine or tryptophan. The D gene is left open where the match is weak. Size values are once, few and many counts, or a class for expanded clones, and some rows have none.

d_gene	v_gene	j_gene	abundance	CDR3nt	CDR3aa
NA	TRBV12-1	TRBJ2-7	NA	TGTGCCAGCCTCCGGTGGGGGGGCCATCCCGAGCAGTACTTC	CASLRWGGHPEQYF
TRBD2	TRBV6-4	TRBJ2-1	once	TGTGCCAGCAGTGACTCGGCTAGCGGGGGGCTACTCTCCTACAATGAGCAGTTCTTC	CASSDSASGGLLSYNEQFF
TRBD2	TRBV18	TRBJ2-1	NA	TGTGCCAGCTCACCACGAAGCGGGGGGCCCTACAATGAGCAGTTCTTC	CASSPRSGGPYNEQFF
NA	TRBV6-5	TRBJ1-1	NA	TGTGCCAGCAGACAGGGAGTGAACACTGAAGCTTTCTTT	CASRQGVNTEAFF
NA	TRBV5-1	TRBJ2-1	NA	TGCGCCAGCAGCTTGAAGGCGGGAACGAATGAGCAGTTCTTC	CASSLKAGTNEQFF
NA	TRBV19	TRBJ1-1	NA	TGTGCCAGTAGTCCCAACAGGGCTGAAGCTTTCTTT	CASSPNRAEAFF
TRBD1	TRBV2	TRBJ1-5	NA	TGTGCCAGCAGTGAGGACAGGGGGGGAGGCAATCAGCCCCAGCATTTT	CASSEDRGGGNQPQHF
TRBD1	TRBV3-1/TRBV3-2	TRBJ1-6	NA	TGTGCCAGCAGCCAACCCTGGACAGGGAAGAATTCACCCCTCCACTTT	CASSQPWTGKNSPLHF
TRBD1	TRBV7-3	TRBJ1-2	NA	TGTGCCAGCAGCGAAACCGGGACAGGGAATTTAGGCTACACCTTC	CASSETGTGNLGYTF
TRBD1	TRBV29-1	TRBJ2-7	NA	TGCAGCGTTGTGGGACAGGGTGTCGTAGAGCAGTACTTC	CSVVGQGVVEQYF
NA	TRBV4-1	TRBJ2-7	NA	TGCGCCAGCAGCCTCCGGGACTTGGACTCCTACGAGCAGTACTTC	CASSLRDLDSYEQYF
TRBD1	TRBV30	TRBJ2-7	NA	TGTGCCTGGAGCATGACAGGGGGCGAGCAGTACTTC	CAWSMTGGEQYF
TRBD2	TRBV5-1	TRBJ2-5	NA	TGCGCCAGCAGCCCGTCGCGGGGGGGCCAAGAGACCCAGTACTTC	CASSPSRGGQETQYF
NA	TRBV19	TRBJ1-2	NA	TGTGCCAGTAGTATCGCCGGCAGGGCCGGAACCAACTATGGCTACACCTTC	CASSIAGRAGTNYGYTF
NA	TRBV6-5	TRBJ1-2	NA	TGTGCCAGCACCCGAAGTAGACAGCAACTTTATGGCTACACCTTC	CASTRSRQQLYGYTF
NA	TRBV7-9	TRBJ1-1	NA	TGTGCCAGCAGCTTTACAGGGCGTCCTGAAGCTTTCTTT	CASSFTGRPEAFF
NA	TRBV3-1/TRBV3-2	TRBJ1-4	NA	TGTGCCAGCAGCCAAGATGTCAACTTGGGGAGTGAAAAACTGTTTTTT	CASSQDVNLGSEKLFF
TRBD2	TRBV5-4	TRBJ2-3	NA	TGTGCCAGCAGCTCCGGACTAGCGGGGGGGCCGTATACGCAGTATTTT	CASSSGLAGGPYTQYF
TRBD1	TRBV6-2/TRBV6-3	TRBJ1-5	NA	TGTGCCAGCAGTTATTCCGGGACAGGGGGTCTCAATCAGCCCCAGCATTTT	CASSYSGTGGLNQPQHF
NA	TRBV2	TRBJ1-2	NA	TGTGCCAGCAGTGGGATACAGGATGGCAGTTGGTCCTCCTATGGCTACACCTTC	CASSGIQDGSWSSYGYTF
TRBD2	TRBV10-2	TRBJ2-7	NA	TGCGCCAGCAGAAGGACTAGCGGGGGACGCCGGACCTACGAGCAGTACTTC	CASRRTSGGRRTYEQYF
NA	TRBV14	TRBJ1-6	few	TGTGCCAGCAGCCAAGACGGCGCAGGATATTCACCCCTCCACTTT	CASSQDGAGYSPLHF
TRBD1	TRBV19	TRBJ1-1	NA	TGTGCCAGTAACGATGACAGGGGGGGGAACACTGAAGCTTTCTTT	CASNDDRGGNTEAFF
NA	TRBV28	TRBJ1-2	NA	TGTGCCAGCAGTGGGGGGGGATTCTATGGCTACACCTTC	CASSGGGFYGYTF
NA	TRBV12-5	TRBJ1-1	NA	TGTGCTAGTCGATTCAACAGGGACATTGGGCAGGCTTTCTTT	CASRFNRDIGQAFF
NA	TRBV5-1	TRBJ2-5	NA	TGCGCCAGCGCCTCTCCGGGACAACGTGAGGCCCAGTACTTC	CASASPGQREAQYF
TRBD1	TRBV6-5	TRBJ1-2	NA	TGTGCCAGCAGTTACGGGCCGGGACAGGGAAAATTTACCTTC	CASSYGPGQGKFTF
TRBD1	TRBV7-7	TRBJ1-4	once	TGTGCCAGCAGCCTTGGGACAGGGGAGGGTGAAAAACTGTTTTTT	CASSLGTGEGEKLFF
NA	TRBV4-1	TRBJ2-1	NA	TGCGCCAGCAGCCAAGGGAGGGGGGGAAAGAACAATGAGCAGTTCTTC	CASSQGRGGKNNEQFF
TRBD2	TRBV14	TRBJ2-4	NA	TGTGCCAGCAGCCAAGGAAGCGGGACCAAAAACATTCAGTACTTC	CASSQGSGTKNIQYF
NA	TRBV27	TRBJ2-1	NA	TGTGCCAGCAGTTCCTCCGGGACCGGGAGTGAGCAGTTCTTC	CASSSSGTGSEQFF
NA	TRBV28	TRBJ1-5	NA	TGTGCCGCTCACCAGGGTCCCAATCAGCCCCAGCATTTT	CAAHQGPNQPQHF
TRBD1	TRBV6-5	TRBJ1-5	NA	TGTGCCAGCAGGGCCGATAGGGGGCGGTATCAGCCCCAGCATTTT	CASRADRGRYQPQHF
NA	TRBV2	TRBJ2-7	NA	TGTGCCGGCGCCCGGGACTCGAGCTCCTACGAGCAGTACTTC	CAGARDSSSYEQYF
TRBD1	TRBV7-8	TRBJ1-2	NA	TGTGCCAGCAACTCCGGGACAGGGGTTCCCTATGGCTACACCTTC	CASNSGTGVPYGYTF
TRBD1	TRBV6-5	TRBJ1-3	NA	TGTGCCAGCAGTCGCGTCCCGGGACAGGGAAACACCATATATTTT	CASSRVPGQGNTIYF
NA	TRBV21-1	TRBJ1-2	NA	TGTGCCAGCAGCTCCCGACAGGAACACAACTATGGCTACACCTTC	CASSSRQEHNYGYTF